This section outlines one T cell receptor (beta chain) sequence together with its context. The CDR3 has 13 amino acids. Trimming took off 11 bases at V and 8 bases at J, with 21 bases between the two ends. Germline CDR1 ENHRY, CDR2 SYGVKD. The data were obtained in a study of control samples from healthy donors and cancer patients. TCRdb keeps only in-frame clones here, not all; method: immunoSEQ multiplex PCR. Across some 180,000 clones, the top ten clones capture roughly 2.2% of the sample. Input material: blood. The clonotype originates from a woman in her 30s in good health. The chain carries TRBV10-3 and TRBJ1-2; D is perhaps TRBD1 (5 bases). Written as DNA, the CDR3 is TGTGCCCTGGGGGAGGCGGCAGGAGAAGGCTACACCTTC. Encoded protein: CALGEAAGEGYTF.